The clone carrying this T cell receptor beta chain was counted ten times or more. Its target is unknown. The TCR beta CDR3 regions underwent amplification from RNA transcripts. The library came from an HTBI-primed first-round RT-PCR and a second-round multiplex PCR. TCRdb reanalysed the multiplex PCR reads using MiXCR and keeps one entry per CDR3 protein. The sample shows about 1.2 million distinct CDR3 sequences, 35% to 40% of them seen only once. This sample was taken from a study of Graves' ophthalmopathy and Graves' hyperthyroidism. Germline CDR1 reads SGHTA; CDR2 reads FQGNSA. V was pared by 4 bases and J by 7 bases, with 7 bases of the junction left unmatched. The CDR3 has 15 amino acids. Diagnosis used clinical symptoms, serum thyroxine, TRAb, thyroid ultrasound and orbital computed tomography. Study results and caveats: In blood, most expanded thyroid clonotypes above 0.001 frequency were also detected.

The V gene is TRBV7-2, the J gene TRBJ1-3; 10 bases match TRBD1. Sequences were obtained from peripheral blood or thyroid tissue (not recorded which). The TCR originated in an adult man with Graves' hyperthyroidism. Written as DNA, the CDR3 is TGTGCCAGCAGCTCAGTGGACAGGGGGTGGAACACCATATATTTT. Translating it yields CASSSVDRGWNTIYF.